One sample yielded the 3 T cell receptor beta chains listed below, sequenced in a study of blood T cell repertoires in COVID-19. TCRdb's copy holds only in-frame clones and misses some; the assay was immunoSEQ multiplex PCR. The sample lists tens of thousands of clones, 90% occurring once. Source material: peripheral blood. The receptors stem from a man in his fifties or sixties with active or convalescent COVID-19.

The sample holds one count of this clone. The J gene is TRBJ1-1, the V gene TRBV10-2; D unresolved. The CDR3 spans 13 residues. V was cut by 7 bases and J by 4 bases, with 13 bases left in between. The germline gives CDR1 WSHSY, CDR2 SAAADI. The CDR3 here is CASTKEGITEAFF. The CDR3 region has the DNA TGCGCCAGCACCAAGGAGGGTATCACTGAAGCTTTCTTT.

This chain connects TRBV29-1 to TRBJ1-2, with TRBD1 matching over 7 bases. Germline assignment: CDR1 SQVTM and CDR2 ANQGSEA. The CDR3 length is 12 residues. After removal of 4 bases from V and 5 bases from J, the junction contained 4 bases not matched to a gene. The DNA for the CDR3 is TGCAGCGTTGGACAGGGTTTATATGGCTACACCTTC. Translation: CSVGQGLYGYTF.

The rearrangement joins TRBV4-2 to TRBJ1-2; a possible D gene is TRBD1 (6 bases). V was trimmed by 6 bases and J by 3 bases, leaving 11 bases between them. Germline V lookup: CDR1 LGHNA, CDR2 YNFKEQ. The CDR3 is 13 residues long. CDR3 in amino acids: CASRLTGYYGYTF. The CDR3 DNA sequence: TGTGCCAGCAGGCTAACAGGGTACTATGGCTACACCTTC.